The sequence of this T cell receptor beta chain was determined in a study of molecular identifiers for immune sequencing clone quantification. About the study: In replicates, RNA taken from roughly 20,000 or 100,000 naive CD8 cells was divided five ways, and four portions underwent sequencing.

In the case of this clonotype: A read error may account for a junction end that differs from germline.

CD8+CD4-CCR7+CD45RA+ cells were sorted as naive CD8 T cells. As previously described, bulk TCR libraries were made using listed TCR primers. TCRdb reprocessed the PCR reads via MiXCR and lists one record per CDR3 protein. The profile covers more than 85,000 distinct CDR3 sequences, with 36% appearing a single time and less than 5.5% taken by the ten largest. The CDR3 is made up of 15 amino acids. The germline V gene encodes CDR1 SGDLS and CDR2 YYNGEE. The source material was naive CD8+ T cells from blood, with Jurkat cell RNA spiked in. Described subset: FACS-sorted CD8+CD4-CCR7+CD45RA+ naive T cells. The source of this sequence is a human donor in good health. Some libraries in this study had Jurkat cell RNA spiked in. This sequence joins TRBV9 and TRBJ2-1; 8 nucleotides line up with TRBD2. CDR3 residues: CASSQSGRPYNEQIF. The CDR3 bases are TGTGCCAGCAGCCAGAGCGGGAGACCCTACAATGAGCAGATCTTC.